Included here is one T cell receptor (beta chain) sequence, with context. Its antigen is still unknown. The sample belongs to a study of cytomegalovirus exposure and HLA in healthy donors. Study-wide findings and caveats: CMV antigen specificity of three CMV-associated chains was confirmed in vitro. Cytomegalovirus status was reportedly diagnosed by the classifier with high sensitivity and specificity.

A multiplex PCR was run with 60 Vbeta primers and 13 Jbeta primers. Sequenced by immunoSEQ multiplex PCR; TCRdb stores in-frame clones only, minus some. The data show 95,000 to 150,000 clones, 72% seen once. The receptor was isolated from a man aged 25-40 years in good health and CMV-seronegative. Sequencing was performed on PBMCs.

CDR3 sequence reads: CASGTGGSSEAFF. As DNA, the CDR3 is TGTGCTAGTGGCACAGGGGGCTCGTCTGAAGCTTTCTTT. The chain employs TRBV12-5 and TRBJ1-1, with TRBD1 identical over 9 bases. After removal of 6 bases from V and 6 bases from J, the junction contained 5 bases not matched to a gene. The CDR3 spans 13 residues. Germline-derived CDR1 and CDR2 are LGHNT and FRNRAP.